Listed below are T cell receptor beta chains from one sample, sequenced in a study of beta chain features in type 1 diabetes. Measured with immunoSEQ multiplex PCR; TCRdb has only the in-frame clones, and not every one. In the table there are hundreds of thousands of clones, 11% of which are singletons. Sequencing input: naive CD4+ T cells from blood. The receptor source for this set is a woman aged 18 to 35 in good health. Each CDR3 is given with its conserved first and last residue. The D gene is left open where the match is weak. Size tells how often a clone was seen (once, few, many) or the class of an expanded clone, and some rows leave it out.

clone size	V gene	J gene	D gene	CDR3 protein	CDR3 DNA
.	TRBV7-8	TRBJ2-4	TRBD2	CASSRTAGGVNIQYF	TGTGCCAGCAGCCGAACGGCGGGAGGAGTGAACATTCAGTACTTC
few	TRBV29-1	TRBJ1-2	.	CSVVRDTNYGYTF	TGCAGCGTTGTCAGGGATACTAACTATGGCTACACCTTC
.	TRBV6-5	TRBJ2-7	TRBD1	CASSYGTGQVYEQYF	TGTGCCAGCAGTTACGGAACCGGACAGGTCTACGAGCAGTACTTC
.	TRBV7-9	TRBJ1-5	.	CASSLGASSNQPQHF	TGTGCCAGCAGCCTGGGCGCCTCTAGCAATCAGCCCCAGCATTTT
.	TRBV7-9	TRBJ1-2	TRBD1	CASSSPGTGIPGYTF	TGTGCCAGCAGCTCCCCCGGGACAGGGATCCCGGGCTACACCTTC
few	TRBV6-5	TRBJ1-1	.	CASSYLAWTEAFF	TGTGCCAGCAGTTACTTAGCGTGGACTGAAGCTTTCTTT
.	TRBV4-1	TRBJ1-4	.	CASSRPRNSRKPNEKLFF	TGCGCCAGCAGCCGGCCGCGTAATTCGAGGAAGCCTAATGAAAAACTGTTTTTT
.	TRBV7-9	TRBJ1-2	TRBD1	CASSLTGESYGYTF	TGTGCCAGCAGCCTTACAGGGGAGAGCTATGGCTACACCTTC
.	TRBV27	TRBJ1-2	TRBD1	CASSRRTGSNYGYTF	TGTGCCAGCAGTCGTCGGACAGGGAGCAACTATGGCTACACCTTC
.	TRBV7-2	TRBJ2-3	.	CASSLKWQAWGTDTQYF	TGTGCCAGCAGCTTAAAGTGGCAGGCCTGGGGCACAGATACGCAGTATTTT
.	TRBV6-5	TRBJ2-7	TRBD1	CASSPTGTGYYEQYF	TGTGCCAGCAGTCCTACCGGGACAGGGTACTACGAGCAGTACTTC
few	TRBV30	TRBJ2-1	TRBD1	CAWAGTGALVYNEQFF	TGTGCCTGGGCTGGGACAGGGGCCCTAGTTTACAATGAGCAGTTCTTC
.	TRBV5-4	TRBJ2-3	.	CASSLRFTDTQYF	TGTGCCAGCAGCTTACGCTTCACAGATACGCAGTATTTT
few	TRBV25-1	TRBJ1-1	.	CASRDRRNTEAFF	TGTGCCAGCCGAGACAGGCGAAACACTGAAGCTTTCTTT
.	TRBV6-6	TRBJ2-3	.	CASTRRPGLGTDTQYF	TGTGCCAGCACACGGCGGCCGGGGCTTGGGACAGATACGCAGTATTTT
.	TRBV27	TRBJ1-2	.	CASSFRAGGGYGYTF	TGTGCCAGCAGTTTTCGCGCAGGCGGTGGCTATGGCTACACCTTC
few	TRBV14	TRBJ1-1	.	CASSRNKNTEAFF	TGTGCCAGCAGCCGAAACAAGAACACTGAAGCTTTCTTT
.	TRBV7-3	TRBJ2-7	.	CASSLGPQRYEQYF	TGTGCCAGCAGCTTAGGGCCTCAACGCTACGAGCAGTACTTC
.	TRBV7-9	TRBJ2-5	.	CASSLIGTDSNF	TGTGCCAGCAGCCTAATTGGGACGGATTCGAACTTC
few	TRBV7-8	TRBJ1-2	.	CASSPYIGGSRTQRYGYTF	TGTGCCAGCAGCCCCTATATTGGAGGTAGTCGGACTCAACGCTATGGCTACACCTTC
few	TRBV30	TRBJ1-2	.	CAWTSTGPSSGYTF	TGTGCCTGGACCTCAACAGGGCCCTCGTCCGGCTACACCTTC
.	TRBV4-3	TRBJ2-1	.	CASSQDLDKAQFF	TGCGCCAGCAGCCAAGATCTAGATAAAGCGCAGTTCTTC
once	TRBV9	TRBJ1-1	TRBD1	CASSPSDRYTEAFF	TGTGCCAGCAGCCCTTCGGACAGGTACACTGAAGCTTTCTTT
.	TRBV5-1	TRBJ2-5	TRBD1	CASSRKGGGDRRGETQYF	TGCGCCAGCAGCCGAAAGGGCGGAGGGGACAGGAGGGGAGAGACCCAGTACTTC
.	TRBV14	TRBJ1-2	.	CASSQDRGLRQNYGYTF	TGTGCCAGCAGCCAAGATAGGGGTCTGAGACAGAACTATGGCTACACCTTC
few	TRBV5-1	TRBJ2-5	TRBD2	CASSLVRAGRYLETQYF	TGCGCCAGCAGCTTGGTTCGAGCGGGGAGATACCTAGAGACCCAGTACTTC
.	TRBV7-9	TRBJ1-2	.	CASSLVGAGYTF	TGTGCCAGCAGCTTAGTAGGGGCCGGCTACACCTTC
.	TRBV4-2	TRBJ2-1	TRBD2	CASSQATGTSNNEQFF	TGTGCCAGCAGCCAGGCCACCGGGACTAGCAACAATGAGCAGTTCTTC
few	TRBV7-9	TRBJ2-1	.	CASSEYRGAEQFF	TGTGCCAGCAGCGAATACCGGGGGGCTGAGCAGTTCTTC
.	TRBV9	TRBJ2-2	.	CASSVGGRTTGELFF	TGTGCCAGCAGCGTAGGTGGCAGAACCACCGGGGAGCTGTTTTTT
.	TRBV5-1	TRBJ2-6	.	CASSLGSSGANVLTF	TGCGCCAGCAGCTTGGGTAGCTCTGGGGCCAACGTCCTGACTTTC
.	TRBV6-5	TRBJ2-4	.	CASSYRASQNIQYF	TGTGCCAGCAGTTATAGGGCGTCTCAAAACATTCAGTACTTC
few	TRBV5-6	TRBJ2-5	.	CASSLGLTQYF	TGTGCCAGCAGCTTAGGTTTGACCCAGTACTTC
few	TRBV28	TRBJ2-4	.	CASSLNRAAKNIQYF	TGTGCCAGCAGCTTGAACAGGGCAGCCAAAAACATTCAGTACTTC
few	TRBV7-2	TRBJ2-2	TRBD1	CASSSSRDSQTGELFF	TGTGCCAGCAGCTCGTCCCGGGACAGCCAGACCGGGGAGCTGTTTTTT
.	TRBV14	TRBJ2-5	TRBD1	CASSRGQTRGETQYF	TGTGCCAGCAGCCGGGGACAGACACGGGGAGAGACCCAGTACTTC
.	TRBV4-1	TRBJ2-5	.	CASSQVYALETQYF	TGCGCCAGCAGCCAAGTCTATGCGTTGGAGACCCAGTACTTC
few	TRBV9	TRBJ2-1	.	CASNRQGLLNEQFF	TGTGCCAGCAACCGCCAGGGGTTACTCAATGAGCAGTTCTTC
few	TRBV9	TRBJ2-1	.	CASSVGPPARAGNEQFF	TGTGCCAGCAGCGTAGGCCCCCCGGCTAGGGCGGGCAATGAGCAGTTCTTC
.	TRBV7-3	TRBJ2-2	.	CASSLDLNTGELFF	TGTGCCAGCAGCTTAGACCTGAACACCGGGGAGCTGTTTTTT
few	TRBV18	TRBJ2-3	TRBD2	CASSPKAGEQDTQYF	TGTGCCAGCTCACCGAAGGCGGGAGAGCAAGATACGCAGTATTTT